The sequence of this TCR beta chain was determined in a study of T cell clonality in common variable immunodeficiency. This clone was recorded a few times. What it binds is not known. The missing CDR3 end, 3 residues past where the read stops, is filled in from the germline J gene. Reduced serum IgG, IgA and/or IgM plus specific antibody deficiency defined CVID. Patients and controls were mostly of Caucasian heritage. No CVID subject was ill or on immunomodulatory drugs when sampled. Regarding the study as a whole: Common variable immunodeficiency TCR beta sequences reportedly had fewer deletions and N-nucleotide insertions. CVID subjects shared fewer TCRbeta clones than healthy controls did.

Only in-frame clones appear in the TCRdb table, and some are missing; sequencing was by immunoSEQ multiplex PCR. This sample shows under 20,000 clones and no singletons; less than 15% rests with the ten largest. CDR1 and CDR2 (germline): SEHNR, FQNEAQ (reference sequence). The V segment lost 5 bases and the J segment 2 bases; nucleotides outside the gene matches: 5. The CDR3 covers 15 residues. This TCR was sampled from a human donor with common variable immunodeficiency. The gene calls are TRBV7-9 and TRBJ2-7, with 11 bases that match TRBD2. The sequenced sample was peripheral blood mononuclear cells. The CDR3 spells CASSRSGRAPYEQYF. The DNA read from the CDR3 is TGTGCCAGCAGCCGTAGCGGGAGGGCCCCCTACGAG.